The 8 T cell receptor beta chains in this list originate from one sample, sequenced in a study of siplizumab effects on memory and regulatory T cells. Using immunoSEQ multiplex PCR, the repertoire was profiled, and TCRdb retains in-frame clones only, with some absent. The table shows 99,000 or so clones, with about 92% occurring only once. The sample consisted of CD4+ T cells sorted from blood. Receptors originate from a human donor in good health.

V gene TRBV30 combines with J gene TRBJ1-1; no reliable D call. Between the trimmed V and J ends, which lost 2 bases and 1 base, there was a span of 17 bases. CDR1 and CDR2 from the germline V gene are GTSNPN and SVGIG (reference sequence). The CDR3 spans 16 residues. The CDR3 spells CAWSPSFLGWNTEAFF. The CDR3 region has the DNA TGTGCCTGGAGTCCCTCTTTCCTTGGGTGGAACACTGAAGCTTTCTTT.

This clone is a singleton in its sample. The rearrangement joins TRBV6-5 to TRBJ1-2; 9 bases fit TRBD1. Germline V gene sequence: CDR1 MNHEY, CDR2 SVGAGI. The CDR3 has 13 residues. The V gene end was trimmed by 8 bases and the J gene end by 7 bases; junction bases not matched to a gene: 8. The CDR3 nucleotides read TGTGCCAGCCGTCCACAGGGGGCTCGTGGCTACACCTTC. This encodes CASRPQGARGYTF.

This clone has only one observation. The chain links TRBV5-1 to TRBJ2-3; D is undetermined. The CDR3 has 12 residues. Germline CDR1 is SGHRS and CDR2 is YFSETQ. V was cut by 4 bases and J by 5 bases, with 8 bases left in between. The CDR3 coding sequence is TGCGCCAGCAGCCCGGAGCAAGATACGCAGTATTTT. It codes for CASSPEQDTQYF.

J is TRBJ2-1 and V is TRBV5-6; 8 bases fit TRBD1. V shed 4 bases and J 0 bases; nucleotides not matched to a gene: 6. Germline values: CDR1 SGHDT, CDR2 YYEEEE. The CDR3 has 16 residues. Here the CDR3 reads CASSPGQGVSYNEQFF. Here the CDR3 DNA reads TGTGCCAGCAGCCCAGGACAGGGCGTCTCCTACAATGAGCAGTTCTTC.

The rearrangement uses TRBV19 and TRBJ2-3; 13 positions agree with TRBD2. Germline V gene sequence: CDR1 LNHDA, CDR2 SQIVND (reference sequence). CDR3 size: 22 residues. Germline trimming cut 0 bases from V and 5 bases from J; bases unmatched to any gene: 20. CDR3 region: CASSIDLLGLAGTFNGRDTQYF. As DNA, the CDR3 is TGTGCCAGTAGTATAGATCTGTTGGGACTAGCGGGAACGTTTAACGGCAGAGATACGCAGTATTTT.

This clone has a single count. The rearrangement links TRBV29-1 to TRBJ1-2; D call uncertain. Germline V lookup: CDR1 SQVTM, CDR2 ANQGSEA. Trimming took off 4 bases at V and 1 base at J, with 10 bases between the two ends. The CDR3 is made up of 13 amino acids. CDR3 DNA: TGCAGCGTTGTCAGTCAGATTAACTATGGCTACACCTTC. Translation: CSVVSQINYGYTF.

CDR3 in DNA: TGTGCCAGCAGTTCCAGGGGGTGGAATTCACCCCTCCACTTT. Its protein product is CASSSRGWNSPLHF. The genes are TRBV6-6 and TRBJ1-6, with 7 bases fitting TRBD1. J gave up 7 bases and V 4 bases, and 4 bases lay outside the gene matches. The CDR3 sequence is 14 residues long. CDR1 and CDR2 (germline): MNHNY, SVGAGI (reference sequence).

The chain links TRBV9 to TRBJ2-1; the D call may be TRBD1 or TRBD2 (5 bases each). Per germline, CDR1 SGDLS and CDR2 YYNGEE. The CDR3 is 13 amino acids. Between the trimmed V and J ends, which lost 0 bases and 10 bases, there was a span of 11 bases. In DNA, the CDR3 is TGTGCCAGCAGCGTAGACGAGGGGCTCGAGCAGTTCTTC. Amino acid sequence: CASSVDEGLEQFF.